What follows describes a single T cell receptor beta chain. Its antigen remains unidentified. The source of the sample is a study of cytomegalovirus exposure and HLA in healthy donors. Study-level information: The use of the same platform for the roughly 110 validation repertoires and the 600 to 800 first-cohort repertoires was reported by a later analysis.

Only in-frame clones appear in the TCRdb table, and some are missing; sequencing was by immunoSEQ multiplex PCR. In the table there are about 280,000 clones, more than 75% of which are singletons. CDR3 length equals 15 residues. The ends lost 3 bases at V and 3 bases at J; junction bases unmatched: 7. Germline CDR1 SNHLY, CDR2 FYNNEI. Findings of the study overall: In vitro, three CMV-associated chains proved specific for CMV antigens. The authors listed approximately 160 TCR beta chains as cytomegalovirus-associated.

The chain couples TRBV2 to TRBJ2-5, with 7 bases aligning to TRBD1. This receptor was taken from a woman younger than 30 in good health and CMV-seronegative. The specimen sequenced was PBMCs. For the CDR3, the DNA is TGTGCCAGCAGTGACTTGACAGGGTTCGAAGAGACCCAGTACTTC. Encoded protein: CASSDLTGFEETQYF.